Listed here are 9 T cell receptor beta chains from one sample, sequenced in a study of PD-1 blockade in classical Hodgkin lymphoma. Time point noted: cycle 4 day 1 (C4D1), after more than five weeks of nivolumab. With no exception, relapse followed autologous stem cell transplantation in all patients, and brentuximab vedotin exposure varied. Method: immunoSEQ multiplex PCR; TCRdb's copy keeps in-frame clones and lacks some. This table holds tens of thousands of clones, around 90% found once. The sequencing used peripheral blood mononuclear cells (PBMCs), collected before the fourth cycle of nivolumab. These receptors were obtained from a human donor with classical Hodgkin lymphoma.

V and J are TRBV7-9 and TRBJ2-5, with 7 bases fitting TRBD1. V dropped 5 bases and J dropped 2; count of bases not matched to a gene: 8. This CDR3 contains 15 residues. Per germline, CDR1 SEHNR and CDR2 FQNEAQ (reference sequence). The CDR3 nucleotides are TGTGCCAGCAGCCCCCACGACAGGGATCAAGAGACCCAGTACTTC. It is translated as CASSPHDRDQETQYF. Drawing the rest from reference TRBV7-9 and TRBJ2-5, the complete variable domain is DTGVSQNPRHKITKRGQNVTFRCDPISEHNRLYWYRQTLGQGPEFLTYFQNEAQLEKSRLLSDRFSAERPKGSFSTLEIQRTEQGDSAMYLCASSPHDRDQETQYFGPGTRLLVL.

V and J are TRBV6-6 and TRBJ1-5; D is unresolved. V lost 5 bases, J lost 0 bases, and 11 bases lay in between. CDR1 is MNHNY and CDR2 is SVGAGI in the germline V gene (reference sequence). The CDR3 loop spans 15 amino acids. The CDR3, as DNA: TGTGCCAGCAGTAGTCAGCGAAATAGCAATCAGCCCCAGCATTTT. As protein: CASSSQRNSNQPQHF.

The CDR3 loop is CASREGQGAVAFF. CDR3 in DNA: TGTGCCAGCAGGGAAGGACAGGGGGCTGTAGCTTTCTTT. V is TRBV7-9 and J is TRBJ1-1; TRBD1 aligns across 11 bases. V lost 6 bases, J lost 10 bases, and 7 bases stayed unmatched. CDR1 and CDR2 from the germline V gene are SEHNR and FQNEAQ (reference sequence). CDR3 length: 13 amino acids. Complete variable domain (other parts from reference TRBV7-9 and TRBJ1-1): DTGVSQNPRHKITKRGQNVTFRCDPISEHNRLYWYRQTLGQGPEFLTYFQNEAQLEKSRLLSDRFSAERPKGSFSTLEIQRTEQGDSAMYLCASREGQGAVAFFGQGTRLTVV.

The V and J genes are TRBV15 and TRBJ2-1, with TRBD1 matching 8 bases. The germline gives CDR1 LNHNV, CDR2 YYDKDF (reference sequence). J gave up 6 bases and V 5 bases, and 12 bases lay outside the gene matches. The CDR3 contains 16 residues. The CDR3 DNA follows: TGTGCCACCAGCCTGGACAGGGTGGTTCTCCTCAATGAGCAGTTCTTC. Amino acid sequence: CATSLDRVVLLNEQFF.

The CDR3 spells CASSESTGSRAYEQYF. The CDR3 bases are TGCGCCAGCAGTGAGTCCACCGGGTCACGCGCCTACGAGCAGTACTTC. The chain recombines TRBV10-2 with TRBJ2-7; D is undetermined. Trimming removed 0 bases at V and 2 bases at J, with 14 bases between. From germline, CDR1 is WSHSY and CDR2 SAAADI. This CDR3 has 16 residues.

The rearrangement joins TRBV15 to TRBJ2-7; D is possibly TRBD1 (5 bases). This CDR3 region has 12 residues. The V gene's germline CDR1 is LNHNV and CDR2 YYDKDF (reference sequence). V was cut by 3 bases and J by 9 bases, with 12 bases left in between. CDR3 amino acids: CATSSTGLVQYF. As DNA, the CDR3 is TGTGCCACCAGCAGTACAGGCCTCGTGCAGTACTTC.

In DNA form, the CDR3 reads TGTGCCAGCTCACCACCCGACAGGGGAGGAGAGACCCAGTACTTC. This gives the protein CASSPPDRGGETQYF. This sequence joins TRBV28 and TRBJ2-5; the match to TRBD1 covers 8 bases. V was pared by 8 bases and J by 4 bases, with 12 bases of the junction left unmatched. Per the germline V gene, CDR1 is MDHEN and CDR2 is SYDVKM. The CDR3 covers 15 residues.

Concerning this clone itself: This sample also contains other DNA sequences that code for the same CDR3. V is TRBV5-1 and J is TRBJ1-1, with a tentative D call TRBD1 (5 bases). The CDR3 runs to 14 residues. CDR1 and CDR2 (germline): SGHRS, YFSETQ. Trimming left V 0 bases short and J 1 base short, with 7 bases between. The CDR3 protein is CASSLEGTNTEAFF. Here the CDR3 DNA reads TGCGCCAGCAGCTTGGAGGGGACGAACACTGAAGCTTTCTTT.

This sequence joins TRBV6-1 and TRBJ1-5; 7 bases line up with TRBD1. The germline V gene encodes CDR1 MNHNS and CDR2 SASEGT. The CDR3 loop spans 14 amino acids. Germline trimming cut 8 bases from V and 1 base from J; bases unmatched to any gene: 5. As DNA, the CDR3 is TGTGCCAGCTCCGGGACAGCAAGCAATCAGCCCCAGCATTTT. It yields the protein CASSGTASNQPQHF.